This entry concerns a single T cell receptor (beta chain). Profiling relied on immunoSEQ multiplex PCR, and the TCRdb table lists in-frame clones only, not all of them. The sample includes tens of thousands of clones, under 95% seen only once; the top ten take around 0.37%. The entry originates in a study of technical replicates of blood from four donors. Sequenced material: T cells isolated from PBMCs. The TCR comes from a human donor in good health.

CDR3 amino acids: CASSLGPLAGSETQYF. The CDR3 bases are TGCGCCAGCAGCTTGGGCCCGTTAGCGGGATCTGAGACCCAGTACTTC. The chain carries TRBV5-1 and TRBJ2-5; TRBD2 matches 8 bases. The CDR3 has 16 residues. The germline CDR1 and CDR2 sequences are SGHRS and YFSETQ. With V trimmed by 0 bases and J by 5 bases, 9 bases remained unmatched. Looking up the rest from reference TRBV5-1 and TRBJ2-5 gives the full variable domain: KAGVTQTPRYLIKTRGQQVTLSCSPISGHRSVSWYQQTPGQGLQFLFEYFSETQRNKGNFPGRFSGRQFSNSRSEMNVSTLELGDSALYLCASSLGPLAGSETQYFGPGTRLLVL.